The 16 T cell receptor beta chains below come from one sample, sequenced in a study of T cell changes during pregnancy in multiple sclerosis. The method was immunoSEQ multiplex PCR; TCRdb's version includes in-frame clones alone and lacks a portion of them. The repertoire holds roughly 74,000 clones, 75% to 90% seen once, with less than 3.5% in the top ten. Sequenced here: peripheral blood, sampled before pregnancy. These receptors were taken from a female donor with multiple sclerosis, enrolled in a pregnancy study.

The chain couples TRBV30 to TRBJ2-7, with D perhaps TRBD2 (6 bases). In germline, CDR1 is GTSNPN, CDR2 SVGIG (reference sequence). Trimming cost V 0 bases and J 0 bases, with 12 bases left between them. There are 15 residues in the CDR3. The CDR3 DNA is TGTGCCTGGAGTGTATGGCGGCGGGGCTCCTACGAGCAGTACTTC. This codes for CAWSVWRRGSYEQYF.

V is TRBV7-7 and J is TRBJ2-5; 8 bases fit TRBD1. The V gene end was trimmed by 2 bases and the J gene end by 4 bases; junction bases not matched to a gene: 9. CDR1 and CDR2 (germline): SSHAT, FNYEAQ (reference sequence). CDR3 length: 16 amino acids. The CDR3 DNA is TGTGCCAGCAGCTTACCAAATCAGGGGGCAGGAGAGACCCAGTACTTC. It is translated as CASSLPNQGAGETQYF.

This sequence joins TRBV6-1 and TRBJ2-7; 12 bases match TRBD2. Per germline, CDR1 MNHNS and CDR2 SASEGT. The CDR3 loop spans 15 amino acids. The trim removed 5 bases at V and 4 bases at J, leaving 6 bases unmatched. This chain's CDR3 is CASSPLAGGQYEQYF. The CDR3, as DNA: TGTGCCAGCAGTCCACTAGCGGGGGGTCAATACGAGCAGTACTTC.

This chain links TRBV21-1 with TRBJ2-1; the DNA was not used to check the table's D call, TRBD2. TRBV21-1 is recorded as a pseudogene. The CDR3 is 14 residues long. CDR3 coding DNA: TGTGCCAGCAACGCGTCCAACCAGCGGACTGAGCAGTTCTTC. As protein: CASNASNQRTEQFF.

The chain combines TRBV27 with TRBJ2-1; TRBD2 matches 9 bases. V lost 6 bases, J lost 5 bases, and 11 bases stayed unmatched. Germline lookup yields CDR1 MNHEY and CDR2 SMNVEV (reference sequence). The length of the CDR3 is 16 residues. This CDR3 reads CASSDLASGINNEQFF. In DNA, the CDR3 is TGTGCCAGCAGCGACCTAGCTAGCGGGATAAACAATGAGCAGTTCTTC.

The chain carries TRBV19 and TRBJ1-5; TRBD1 agrees at 7 bases. CDR3 length equals 13 residues. V was pared by 6 bases and J by 8 bases, with 7 bases of the junction left unmatched. Germline values: CDR1 LNHDA, CDR2 SQIVND (reference sequence). The CDR3 DNA reads as TGTGCCAGTAGGGGGACAGTGCGGGAGCCCCAGCATTTT. This codes for CASRGTVREPQHF.

The chain has TRBV6-5 and TRBJ2-7; 12 positions agree with TRBD2. The V and J ends lost 10 bases and 2 bases, in that order; junction bases with no gene match: 6. Germline CDR1 MNHEY, CDR2 SVGAGI. The length of the CDR3 is 14 residues. Written as DNA, the CDR3 is TGTGCCACCACTAGGACTAGCGGGACCTACGAGCAGTACTTC. It encodes CATTRTSGTYEQYF.

The chain recombines TRBV5-1 with TRBJ1-2; D remains ambiguous. CDR3 length: 14 residues. Germline V gives CDR1 SGHRS, CDR2 YFSETQ. Between the trimmed V and J ends, which lost 2 bases and 8 bases, there was a span of 16 bases. CDR3 loop: CASSFGSGERGYTF. In DNA, the CDR3 is TGCGCCAGCAGCTTTGGGTCTGGGGAGAGGGGCTACACCTTC.

The V gene is TRBV28, the J gene TRBJ1-4, with unresolved D. The CDR3 runs 13 residues. V was shortened by 9 bases and J by 2 bases, with 10 bases between the two germline ends. Germline V lookup: CDR1 MDHEN, CDR2 SYDVKM. CDR3 sequence reads: CASEGGTNEKLFF. For the CDR3, the DNA is TGTGCCAGTGAAGGAGGCACTAATGAAAAACTGTTTTTT. The full variable domain, with the rest looked up from reference TRBV28 and TRBJ1-4, is DVKVTQSSRYLVKRTGEKVFLECVQDMDHENMFWYRQDPGLGLRLIYFSYDVKMKEKGDIPEGYSVSREKKERFSLILESASTNQTSMYLCASEGGTNEKLFFGSGTQLSVL.

The CDR3: CASSLSPMERRLVEQFF. The CDR3 DNA reads as TGTGCCAGCAGCTTATCCCCTATGGAGCGTCGTTTGGTTGAGCAGTTCTTC. This chain joins TRBV7-9 and TRBJ2-1; D not certain. The CDR3 length is 17 residues. Germline V gives CDR1 SEHNR, CDR2 FQNEAQ (reference sequence). Trimming took 2 bases from V and 9 from J, leaving 23 bases between them.

The chain is built from TRBV10-2 and TRBJ2-1; 13 bases agree with TRBD2. CDR1 WSHSY and CDR2 SAAADI come from the germline V gene. V dropped 6 bases and J dropped 8; count of bases not matched to a gene: 10. The CDR3 sequence is 16 residues long. The CDR3 loop is CASRDHTGLAGDEQFF. The CDR3 DNA follows: TGCGCCAGCAGGGACCATACTGGACTAGCGGGAGATGAGCAGTTCTTC.

The genes are TRBV5-1 and TRBJ1-2; D uncertain. Per the germline V gene, CDR1 is SGHRS and CDR2 is YFSETQ. The CDR3 has 13 residues. V dropped 2 bases and J dropped 3 bases, with 8 bases sitting between them. This CDR3 reads CASSFGSDYGYTF. The CDR3 DNA follows: TGCGCCAGCAGCTTTGGCAGCGACTATGGCTACACCTTC.

The sample holds a few counts of this clone. For the CDR3, the DNA is TGCGCCAGCAGCCAAGATCCCAGGGTCCATGGCTACACCTTC. Translation: CASSQDPRVHGYTF. The chain combines TRBV4-1 with TRBJ1-2, with D possibly TRBD1 on 5 matching bases. This CDR3 region has 14 residues. Germline assignment: CDR1 MGHRA and CDR2 YSYEKL. The V and J ends lost 0 bases and 6 bases respectively, with 11 bases between them.

This clone turned up a few times. V usage is TRBV11-1 and J usage is TRBJ1-2; 8 positions agree with TRBD1. After removal of 5 bases from V and 4 bases from J, the junction contained 6 bases not matched to a gene. The length of the CDR3 is 14 residues. CDR1 and CDR2 from the germline V gene are SGHAT and FQDESV (reference sequence). The CDR3 bases are TGTGCCAGCAGCGACCCGGACAGGGTCTATGGCTACACCTTC. Translation gives CASSDPDRVYGYTF. Based on the CDR3 plus reference TRBV11-1 and TRBJ1-2, the full variable domain is EAEVAQSPRYKITEKSQAVAFWCDPISGHATLYWYRQILGQGPELLVQFQDESVVDDSQLPKDRFSAERLKGVDSTLKIQPAELGDSAMYLCASSDPDRVYGYTFGSGTRLTVV.

The rearrangement uses TRBV28 and TRBJ1-5; TRBD1 might be the D (6 bases). Looked up from germline, CDR1 is MDHEN and CDR2 is SYDVKM. The CDR3 spans 20 residues. V was clipped by 4 bases and J by 1 base, with 26 bases between them. The CDR3 here is CASSYAWGLTTAMSNQPQHF. The CDR3 DNA sequence: TGTGCCAGCAGTTATGCGTGGGGGCTGACCACGGCCATGAGCAATCAGCCCCAGCATTTT.

The chain couples TRBV21-1 to TRBJ2-7; the table gives TRBD1 as D, unverified against the DNA. TRBV21-1 is classified as a pseudogene. CDR3 size: 16 residues. CDR3: CASRGQGICCSYEQYF. CDR3 bases: TGTGCCAGCAGGGGACAGGGGATTTGTTGCTCCTACGAGCAGTACTTC.